This T cell receptor beta chain appears in the sequencing data of a study of T cell repertoires in cytomegalovirus infection (dated by TCRdb to about 2019). With regard to the full study: The HLA type of each donor mattered for the analysis, because public TCR beta signatures pointed to carriage of CMV infection along with the matching HLA type. Results the study describes overall, beyond this receptor: Carriers of CMV infection plus the relevant HLA type were discriminated by the cumulative frequency of public TCR beta family members in the study cohort and in an independent roughly 400-donor cohort. The ex vivo response was dominated by HLA-C-restricted CMV-specific TCR beta clonotypes, which also provided the single most frequent clonotype in two of eight donors.

The CDR3 goes from the cysteine to the phenylalanine over 14 residues. Kept here is only the CDR3 DNA, which spans 42 bases and is read in frame from base 1. CDR1 and CDR2, looked up from the germline V gene (reference sequence), are SEHNR and FQNEAQ. V loses 0 bases of germline sequence and J loses 5 bases, and the interval between the two ends is 11 bases. Comments on this clonotype: This receptor's antigen is unknown. Per-base qualities were not stored, and no clone one base away is much larger.

The data were produced on an Illumina HiSeq 1500. TCRdb itself trimmed the public reads at Q25 with fastp, ran MiXCR and retained productive beta chains. For every CDR3 protein sequence, its rows merge into one entry that carries the most common genes and DNA. Here the sample has approximately 490,000 distinct CDR3 sequences; approximately 11% occur a single time. About 9.4% of the sample lies in the top ten. Sequencing input: PBMCs. The sequence joins TRBV7-9 to TRBJ2-7; the D gene cannot be resolved reliably. The TCR originated in a human donor in good health (CMV status not recorded). Some clones in this sample may be carry-over from other donors' samples. The sequence in DNA is TGTGCCAGCAGCTTAGCGCTGGTGAGCGACGAGCAGTACTTC. Translated, it gives CASSLALVSDEQYF.